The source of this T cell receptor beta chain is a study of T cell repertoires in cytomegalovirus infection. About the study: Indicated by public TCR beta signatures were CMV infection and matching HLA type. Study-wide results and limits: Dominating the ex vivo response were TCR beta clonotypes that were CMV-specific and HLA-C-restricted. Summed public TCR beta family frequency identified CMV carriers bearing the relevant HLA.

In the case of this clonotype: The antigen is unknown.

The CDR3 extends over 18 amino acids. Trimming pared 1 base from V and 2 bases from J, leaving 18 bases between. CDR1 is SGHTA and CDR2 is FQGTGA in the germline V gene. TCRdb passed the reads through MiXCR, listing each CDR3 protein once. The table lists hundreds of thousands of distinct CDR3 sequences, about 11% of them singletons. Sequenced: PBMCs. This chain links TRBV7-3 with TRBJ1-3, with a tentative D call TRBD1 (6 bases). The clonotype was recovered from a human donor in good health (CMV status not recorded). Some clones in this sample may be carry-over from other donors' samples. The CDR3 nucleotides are TGTGCCAGCAGCTTAAACGGTCCAGGGGCATGGGCTGGAAACACCATATATTTT. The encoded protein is CASSLNGPGAWAGNTIYF.